Listed here are 19 T cell receptor beta chains from one sample, sequenced in a study of cytomegalovirus exposure and HLA in healthy donors. Primers for the PCR totalled 60 Vbeta and 13 Jbeta. Using immunoSEQ multiplex PCR, the repertoire was profiled, and TCRdb retains in-frame clones only, with some absent. The record lists approximately 150,000 clones, of which the ten most abundant hold over 2%. Sequencing used PBMCs. The receptors originated from a woman younger than 35 in good health and CMV-seronegative.

The V and J genes are TRBV11-2 and TRBJ2-1, with 8 bases that match TRBD1. The CDR3 is made up of 16 amino acids. The V gene's germline CDR1 is SGHAT and CDR2 FQNNGV. The V and J ends lost 2 bases and 1 base, in that order; junction bases with no gene match: 4. Here the CDR3 reads CASSLTGTGSYNEQFF. Here the CDR3 DNA reads TGTGCCAGCAGCTTAACCGGGACAGGTTCCTACAATGAGCAGTTCTTC. Full variable domain (missing parts from reference TRBV11-2 and TRBJ2-1): EAGVAQSPRYKIIEKRQSVAFWCNPISGHATLYWYQQILGQGPKLLIQFQNNGVVDDSQLPKDRFSAERLKGVDSTLKIQPAKLEDSAVYLCASSLTGTGSYNEQFFGPGTRLTVL.

V and J are TRBV14 and TRBJ2-3, with 11 bases matching TRBD2. The CDR3 loop spans 16 amino acids. V gave up 1 base and J gave up 2 bases; unmatched junction bases: 2. The V gene's germline CDR1 is SGHDN and CDR2 FVKESK. The CDR3 DNA is TGTGCCAGCAGCCAAGCGACTAGCGGGGTCACAGATACGCAGTATTTT. This gives the protein CASSQATSGVTDTQYF.

V and J are TRBV18 and TRBJ2-7; the match to TRBD2 covers 7 bases. The junction had 5 bases not matched to a gene; V was cut back by 4 bases and J by 2 bases. The CDR3 length is 14 residues. The germline CDR1 and CDR2 sequences are KGHSH and LQKENI. The CDR3 DNA reads TGTGCCAGCTCACAAGCTAGCGGTCCCTACGAGCAGTACGTC. Protein sequence: CASSQASGPYEQYV.

This chain uses TRBV6-1 with TRBJ2-2, with 7 bases aligning to TRBD2. Germline CDR1 reads MNHNS; CDR2 reads SASEGT. CDR3 size: 13 residues. V lost 10 bases, J lost 6 bases, and 8 bases stayed unmatched. In DNA form, the CDR3 reads TGTGCCACGCGCGGGGGTCCCGCCGGGGAGCTGTTTTTT. Residues: CATRGGPAGELFF.

The chain uses TRBV5-1 and TRBJ1-2; D not resolved. The CDR3 totals 14 residues. Germline CDR1 reads SGHRS; CDR2 reads YFSETQ. Trimming shortened V by 0 bases and J by 1 base, and 7 bases separated the two germline ends. CDR3 loop: CASSLAFFNYGYTF. The DNA for the CDR3 is TGCGCCAGCAGCTTGGCTTTTTTTAACTATGGCTACACCTTC.

The rearrangement links TRBV6-6 to TRBJ1-4; D call uncertain. V lost 4 bases and J 7 bases, leaving 16 bases between the germline ends. The CDR3 length is 15 residues. Germline lookup yields CDR1 MNHNY and CDR2 SVGAGI (reference sequence). DNA for the CDR3: TGTGCCAGCAGTTCGCAACAGCCGCAAGTTGAAAAACTGTTTTTT. It translates to CASSSQQPQVEKLFF.

The rearrangement joins TRBV6-5 to TRBJ2-1; TRBD1 agrees at 9 bases. CDR1 and CDR2 from the germline V gene are MNHEY and SVGAGI. There are 15 residues in the CDR3. With 3 bases clipped from V and 7 bases from J, the junction kept 7 bases outside the gene matches. The CDR3: CASSYSRDRANEQFF. CDR3 nucleotide sequence: TGTGCCAGCAGTTATTCCCGGGACAGGGCAAATGAGCAGTTCTTC.

The V gene is TRBV4-3, the J gene TRBJ1-2; TRBD1 might be the D (6 bases). Germline CDR1 reads LGHNA; CDR2 reads YSLEER. The CDR3 runs 15 residues. The germline V and J ends were trimmed by 2 bases and 2 bases, with 12 bases remaining between them. Here the CDR3 reads CASSQSYRENYGYTF. For the CDR3, the DNA is TGCGCCAGCAGCCAATCGTACAGGGAAAACTATGGCTACACCTTC.

This chain connects TRBV19 to TRBJ1-2; 7 bases fit TRBD1. The J segment lost 6 bases and the V segment lost 10 bases, leaving 11 bases of the junction unmatched. CDR1 is LNHDA, CDR2 SQIVND, per germline (reference sequence). This CDR3 contains 13 residues. The DNA for the CDR3 is TGTGCCATCCGAGGGGGCGCTGGAGATGGCTACACCTTC. Protein sequence: CAIRGGAGDGYTF.

The chain is built from TRBV7-9 and TRBJ1-1; TRBD1 matches at 7 bases. The CDR3 is made up of 16 amino acids. The junction had 7 bases not matched to a gene; V was cut back by 1 base and J by 2 bases. Germline CDR1 reads SEHNR; CDR2 reads FQNEAQ (reference sequence). The CDR3: CASSLVGQGDNTEAFF. CDR3 sequence (DNA): TGTGCCAGCAGCTTAGTGGGTCAGGGGGATAACACTGAAGCTTTCTTT.

The chain recombines TRBV10-1 with TRBJ2-3; TRBD2 is a possible D gene (5 bases). V was clipped by 10 bases and J by 2 bases, with 19 bases between them. This CDR3 is 15 amino acids long. Germline V gene lookup returns CDR1 WNHNN and CDR2 SYGVQD (reference sequence). The CDR3 is CATPLYRDHTDTQYF. The CDR3 bases are TGCGCCACCCCGTTGTATCGGGATCACACAGATACGCAGTATTTT.

The chain has TRBV19 and TRBJ2-6; D not certain. The CDR3 is 15 residues long. The V end was cut by 3 bases, the J end by 0 bases, with 6 bases between. Germline assignment: CDR1 LNHDA and CDR2 SQIVND (reference sequence). CDR3: CASSMRISGANVLTF. DNA for the CDR3: TGTGCCAGTAGTATGAGAATCTCTGGGGCCAACGTCCTGACTTTC. Supplemented by reference TRBV19 and TRBJ2-6, the full variable domain reads DGGITQSPKYLFRKEGQNVTLSCEQNLNHDAMYWYRQDPGQGLRLIYYSQIVNDFQKGDIAEGYSVSREKKESFPLTVTSAQKNPTAFYLCASSMRISGANVLTFGAGSRLTVL.

This sequence joins TRBV6-6 and TRBJ1-2, with D possibly matching TRBD1 (5 bases). The germline CDR1 and CDR2 sequences are MNHNY and SVGAGI (reference sequence). This CDR3 spans 12 amino acids. Between the trimmed V and J ends, which lost 1 base and 6 bases, there was a span of 6 bases. For the CDR3, the DNA is TGTGCCAGCAGTTACTTGACAGATGGCTACACCTTC. Amino acid sequence: CASSYLTDGYTF.

The gene calls are TRBV6-4 and TRBJ2-3, with 7 nucleotides matching TRBD1. Germline trimming cut 6 bases from V and 3 bases from J; bases unmatched to any gene: 15. The CDR3 extends over 17 amino acids. From germline, CDR1 is MRHNA and CDR2 SNTAGT. The CDR3 region has the DNA TGTGCCAGCAGACACGTTTATCCAACAGGGGTGACAGATACGCAGTATTTT. Its protein is CASRHVYPTGVTDTQYF.

The rearrangement links TRBV11-2 to TRBJ2-3; D may be TRBD2 (6 bases). Per the germline V gene, CDR1 is SGHAT and CDR2 is FQNNGV. CDR3 length equals 15 residues. V lost 2 bases to trimming and J lost 0 bases, with 9 bases between them. The CDR3 is CASSLIGTSTDTQYF. The CDR3 nucleotides read TGTGCCAGCAGCTTAATCGGGACTAGCACAGATACGCAGTATTTT. Using reference TRBV11-2 and TRBJ2-3 for the parts outside the CDR3, the full variable domain is EAGVAQSPRYKIIEKRQSVAFWCNPISGHATLYWYQQILGQGPKLLIQFQNNGVVDDSQLPKDRFSAERLKGVDSTLKIQPAKLEDSAVYLCASSLIGTSTDTQYFGPGTRLTVL.

In the case of this clone: One end of the junction varies from germline; a read error may be responsible. This chain uses TRBV6-4 with TRBJ2-7; 8 nucleotides line up with TRBD1. Germline V lookup: CDR1 MRHNA, CDR2 SNTAGT. This CDR3 is 17 amino acids long. CDR3 in DNA: TGTGCCGGCAGTGACGCTCAGCCCGACAGGGGACCTTACGAGCAGTACTTC. Its translation is CAGSDAQPDRGPYEQYF.

The gene calls are TRBV9 and TRBJ2-1; maybe TRBD2 (6 bases). V shed 2 bases and J shed 4 bases, with 10 bases lying between them. Germline CDR1 and CDR2: SGDLS and YYNGEE. The length of the CDR3 is 14 residues. This CDR3 is CASSVDYTYNEQFF. In DNA, the CDR3 is TGTGCCAGCAGCGTGGACTATACTTACAATGAGCAGTTCTTC.

This chain links TRBV4-2 with TRBJ1-3; TRBD1 agrees at 7 bases. V lost 4 bases and J lost 3; bases outside the gene matches: 9. Germline CDR1 reads LGHNA; CDR2 reads YNFKEQ. The CDR3 is 16 amino acids. The CDR3 DNA follows: TGTGCCAGCAGCCGGTTGGACAGGACTGATGGAAACACCATATATTTT. This translates into CASSRLDRTDGNTIYF.

The rearrangement links TRBV4-1 to TRBJ1-2; the D gene is possibly TRBD1 (5 bases). The CDR3 is made up of 15 amino acids. V was clipped by 0 bases and J by 4 bases, with 12 bases between them. In germline, CDR1 is MGHRA, CDR2 YSYEKL. CDR3 sequence: CASSQETARFYGYTF. The CDR3, as DNA: TGCGCCAGCAGCCAAGAGACAGCAAGATTCTATGGCTACACCTTC.